The 9 T cell receptor beta chains presented below share a single source sample, sequenced in a study of blood T cell repertoires in COVID-19. This table comes from immunoSEQ multiplex PCR, and its TCRdb copy is limited to in-frame clones, with some not included. The data contain around 150,000 clones, approximately 86% of them singletons. The sample taken for sequencing was peripheral blood. The receptors come from a man aged 55-75 years with acute or convalescent COVID-19.

The chain carries TRBV10-2 and TRBJ2-3; TRBD1 might be the D (6 bases). V was shortened by 7 bases and J by 3 bases, with 14 bases between the two germline ends. Per the germline V gene, CDR1 is WSHSY and CDR2 is SAAADI. The CDR3 is made up of 14 amino acids. The chain's CDR3 is CASTPTTGTDTQYF. DNA for the CDR3: TGCGCCAGCACTCCGACTACAGGGACAGATACGCAGTATTTT.

This rearrangement joins TRBV24-1 to TRBJ2-1, with D perhaps TRBD2 (5 bases). The germline gives CDR1 KGHDR, CDR2 SFDVKD. With 2 bases removed from V and 7 bases from J, the gap between germline ends came to 17 bases. The CDR3 sequence is 16 residues long. This CDR3 reads CATSDSNSGETNEQFF. As DNA, the CDR3 is TGTGCCACCAGTGATTCAAACTCCGGGGAGACTAATGAGCAGTTCTTC.

The V gene is TRBV18, the J gene TRBJ2-5, with TRBD2 matching over 7 bases. V shed 3 bases, J shed 3 bases, and the junction held 7 bases outside the gene matches. The CDR3 runs to 15 residues. Germline CDR1 KGHSH, CDR2 LQKENI. CDR3 loop: CASSPGAGAEETQYF. In DNA form, the CDR3 reads TGTGCCAGCTCACCCGGGGCGGGAGCTGAAGAGACCCAGTACTTC.

J is TRBJ2-4 and V is TRBV18, with 7 bases lining up with TRBD1. V dropped 7 bases and J dropped 3; count of bases not matched to a gene: 9. The CDR3 runs 15 residues. Germline assignment: CDR1 KGHSH and CDR2 LQKENI. The CDR3 DNA is TGTGCCAGCTTCGCGACAGGGATGGGCAAAAACATTCAGTACTTC. Protein: CASFATGMGKNIQYF.

The count of this clone is one. The rearrangement uses TRBV5-5 and TRBJ1-5; 9 nucleotides match TRBD1. V gave up 4 bases and J gave up 5 bases; unmatched junction bases: 4. The V gene's germline CDR1 is SGHKS and CDR2 YYEKEE (reference sequence). The CDR3 runs to 14 residues. CDR3 protein: CASSARTGDQPQHF. The CDR3 DNA sequence: TGTGCCAGCAGCGCCCGGACAGGGGATCAGCCCCAGCATTTT.

The chain has TRBV5-4 and TRBJ2-7, with 8 bases that match TRBD2. Trimming cost V 7 bases and J 6 bases; bases outside gene matches: 12. CDR3 size: 14 residues. The germline V gene has CDR1 SGHNT and CDR2 YYREEE (reference sequence). CDR3 in DNA: TGTGCCAGCCGCCAGGGACTAGACAGTCTCGAGCAGTACTTC. Protein sequence: CASRQGLDSLEQYF. The variable domain in full, completed from reference TRBV5-4 and TRBJ2-7, reads ETGVTQSPTHLIKTRGQQVTLRCSSQSGHNTVSWYQQALGQGPQFIFQYYREEENGRGNFPPRFSGLQFPNYSSELNVNALELDDSALYLCASRQGLDSLEQYFGPGTRLTVT.

This clone was seen a few times. The genes are TRBV27 and TRBJ1-1, with D unclear. Germline-derived CDR1 and CDR2 are MNHEY and SMNVEV (reference sequence). CDR3 length: 13 residues. Deletions cut 2 bases from V and 0 bases from J, with 4 bases between. CDR3 sequence reads: CASSLEVNTEAFF. DNA for the CDR3: TGTGCCAGCAGTTTAGAGGTGAACACTGAAGCTTTCTTT.

The rearrangement uses TRBV7-8 and TRBJ1-6; D gene unclear. Germline V gives CDR1 SGHVS, CDR2 FQNEAQ. The CDR3 loop spans 14 amino acids. V was trimmed by 8 bases and J by 9 bases, leaving 17 bases between them. The CDR3, as DNA: TGTGCCAGCGGATCCGGGGAAATAAGTTCACCCCTCCACTTT. This translates into CASGSGEISSPLHF.

The gene calls are TRBV29-1 and TRBJ2-1; 8 bases match TRBD1. Trimming removed 2 bases from V and 0 bases from J; junction bases left unmatched: 9. The V gene's germline CDR1 is SQVTM and CDR2 ANQGSEA. The CDR3 consists of 17 residues. CDR3 sequence reads: CSVEKYLTGGSYNEQFF. CDR3 in DNA: TGCAGCGTTGAAAAATATTTAACAGGGGGCTCCTACAATGAGCAGTTCTTC.